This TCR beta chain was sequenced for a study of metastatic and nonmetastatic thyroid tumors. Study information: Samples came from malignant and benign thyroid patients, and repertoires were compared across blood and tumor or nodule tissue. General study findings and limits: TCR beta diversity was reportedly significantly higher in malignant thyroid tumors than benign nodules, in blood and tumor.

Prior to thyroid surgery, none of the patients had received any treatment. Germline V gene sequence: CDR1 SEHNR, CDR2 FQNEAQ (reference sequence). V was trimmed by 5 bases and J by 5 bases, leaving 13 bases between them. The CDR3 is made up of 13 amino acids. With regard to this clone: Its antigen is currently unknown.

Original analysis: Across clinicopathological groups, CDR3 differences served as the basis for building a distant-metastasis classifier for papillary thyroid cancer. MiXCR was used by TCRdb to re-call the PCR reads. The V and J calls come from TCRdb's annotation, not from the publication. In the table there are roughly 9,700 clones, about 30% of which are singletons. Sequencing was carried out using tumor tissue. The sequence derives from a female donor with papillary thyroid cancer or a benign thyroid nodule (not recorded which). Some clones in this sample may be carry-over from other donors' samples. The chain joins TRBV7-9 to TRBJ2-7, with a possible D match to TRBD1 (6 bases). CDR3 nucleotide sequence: TGTGCCAGCAGCGTCTGGACAGCTCACGAGCAGTACTTC. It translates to CASSVWTAHEQYF.